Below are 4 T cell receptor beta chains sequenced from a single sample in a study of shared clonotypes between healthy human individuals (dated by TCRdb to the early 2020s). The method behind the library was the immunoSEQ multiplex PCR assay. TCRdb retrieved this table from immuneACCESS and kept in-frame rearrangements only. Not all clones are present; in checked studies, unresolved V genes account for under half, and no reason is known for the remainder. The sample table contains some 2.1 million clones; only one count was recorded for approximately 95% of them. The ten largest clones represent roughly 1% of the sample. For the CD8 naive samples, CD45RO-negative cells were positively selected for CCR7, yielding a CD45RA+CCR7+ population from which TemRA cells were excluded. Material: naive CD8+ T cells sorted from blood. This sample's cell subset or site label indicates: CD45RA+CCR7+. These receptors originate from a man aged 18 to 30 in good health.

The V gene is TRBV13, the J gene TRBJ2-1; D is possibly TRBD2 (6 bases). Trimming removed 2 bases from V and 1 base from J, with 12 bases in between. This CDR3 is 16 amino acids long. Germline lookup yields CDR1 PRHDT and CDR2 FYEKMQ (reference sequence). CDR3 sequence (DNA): TGTGCCAGCAGCTTATTAGCGGTAGGATCCTACAATGAGCAGTTCTTC. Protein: CASSLLAVGSYNEQFF.

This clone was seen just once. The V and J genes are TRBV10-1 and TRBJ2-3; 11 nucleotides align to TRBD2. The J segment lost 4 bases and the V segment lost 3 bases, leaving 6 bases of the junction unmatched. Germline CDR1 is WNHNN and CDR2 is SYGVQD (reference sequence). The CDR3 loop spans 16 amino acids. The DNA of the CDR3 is TGCGCCAGCAGTGACCCACTAGCGGGGGTATCAGATACGCAGTATTTT. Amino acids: CASSDPLAGVSDTQYF.

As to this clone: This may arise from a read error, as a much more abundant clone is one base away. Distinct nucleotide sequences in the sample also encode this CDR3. CDR3 DNA: TGTGCCAGCAGCGTAGGGGGACGGACTGAAGCTTTCTTT. It encodes CASSVGGRTEAFF. The J gene is TRBJ1-1, the V gene TRBV9; possibly TRBD1 for D (5 bases). The germline V gene has CDR1 SGDLS and CDR2 YYNGEE. This CDR3 has 13 amino acids. Trimming cost V 0 bases and J 5 bases, with 8 bases left between them.

For the CDR3, the DNA is TGTGCCAGCAGCTATATTGATGCCTACGAGCAGTACTTC. It specifies CASSYIDAYEQYF. The chain combines TRBV5-6 with TRBJ2-7; D is unresolved. The CDR3 spans 13 residues. Germline CDR1 is SGHDT and CDR2 is YYEEEE. Trimming took 3 bases from V and 2 from J, leaving 9 bases between them.